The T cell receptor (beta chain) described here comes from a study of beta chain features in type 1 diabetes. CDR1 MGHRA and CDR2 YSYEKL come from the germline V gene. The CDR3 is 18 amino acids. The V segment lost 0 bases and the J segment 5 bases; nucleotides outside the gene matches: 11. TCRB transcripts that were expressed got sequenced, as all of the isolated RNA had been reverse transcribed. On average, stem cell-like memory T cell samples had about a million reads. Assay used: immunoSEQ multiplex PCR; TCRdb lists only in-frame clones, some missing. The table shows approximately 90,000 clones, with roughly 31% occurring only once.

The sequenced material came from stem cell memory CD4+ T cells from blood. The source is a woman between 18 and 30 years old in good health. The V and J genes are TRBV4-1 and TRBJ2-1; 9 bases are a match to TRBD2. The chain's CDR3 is CASSQDKNSGSPDNEQFF. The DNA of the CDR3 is TGCGCCAGCAGCCAAGATAAAAATAGCGGGAGTCCGGACAATGAGCAGTTCTTC.